This T cell receptor beta chain originates from a study of cytotoxic CD8 clonotypes in ibrutinib-treated CLL. Clones were read by immunoSEQ multiplex PCR, and TCRdb kept only the in-frame ones, dropping some. The sample has over 200,000 clones, 60% to 80% seen once; the top ten hold over 5.5%. Trimming stripped 0 bases from V and 7 bases from J, with 3 bases between. CDR1 and CDR2 from the germline V gene are DFQATT and SNEGSKA (reference sequence). This CDR3 spans 11 amino acids. V is TRBV20-1 and J is TRBJ1-4, with D unresolved. The material sequenced was PBMCs, taken after 12 months of ibrutinib treatment. The sequence derives from a human donor with chronic lymphocytic leukemia. The CDR3 DNA reads as TGCAGTGCTAGAGAGGGTGAAAAACTGTTTTTT. Translation gives CSAREGEKLFF.